These 10 T cell receptor beta chains were sequenced from one sample in a study of cytomegalovirus exposure and HLA in healthy donors. 60 Vbeta and 13 Jbeta primers were used in PCR. Clones were sequenced by immunoSEQ multiplex PCR, and TCRdb holds only the in-frame ones, with some missing. The data hold 110,000 or so clones, with more than 65% observed a single time. Sample: PBMCs. Source of these receptors: a woman aged 18-35 years in good health and CMV-seronegative.

The rearrangement uses TRBV7-9 and TRBJ2-7; D not certain. The CDR3 contains 14 residues. Germline loops: CDR1 SEHNR, CDR2 FQNEAQ (reference sequence). Trimming stripped 2 bases from V and 3 bases from J, with 11 bases between. The CDR3 region is CASSLPSRSYEQYF. CDR3 nucleotides: TGTGCCAGCAGCTTACCTTCCCGTAGCTACGAGCAGTACTTC. The complete variable domain, with remaining parts taken from reference TRBV7-9 and TRBJ2-7, reads DTGVSQNPRHKITKRGQNVTFRCDPISEHNRLYWYRQTLGQGPEFLTYFQNEAQLEKSRLLSDRFSAERPKGSFSTLEIQRTEQGDSAMYLCASSLPSRSYEQYFGPGTRLTVT.

The chain carries TRBV5-5 and TRBJ1-1, with 9 bases identical to TRBD1. This CDR3 spans 16 amino acids. Germline-derived CDR1 and CDR2 are SGHKS and YYEKEE (reference sequence). J lost 2 bases, V lost 4 bases, and 9 bases had no gene match. CDR3 sequence (DNA): TGTGCCAGCAGCCCCGGGACAGGGCGCGCTAACACTGAAGCTTTCTTT. Residues: CASSPGTGRANTEAFF.

As DNA, the CDR3 is TGTGCCAGCAGTGAAGTGGGGCCGCTCTCTGGAAACACCATATATTTT. Encoded protein: CASSEVGPLSGNTIYF. This chain connects TRBV2 to TRBJ1-3; D is perhaps TRBD1 (5 bases). The V gene lost 1 base and the J gene lost 0 bases, with 10 bases spanning the gap. Per germline, CDR1 SNHLY and CDR2 FYNNEI. The CDR3 runs 16 residues.

In its sample, this clone was seen a few times. The rearrangement joins TRBV19 to TRBJ2-7; unclear D gene. Trimming stripped 3 bases from V and 2 bases from J, with 5 bases between. CDR1 and CDR2 from the germline V gene are LNHDA and SQIVND (reference sequence). The CDR3 runs to 12 residues. CDR3 in amino acids: CASSIVAYEQYF. The DNA for the CDR3 is TGTGCCAGTAGTATTGTAGCCTACGAGCAGTACTTC.

This chain joins TRBV25-1 and TRBJ2-2, with D tentatively TRBD2 (5 bases). CDR3 size: 18 residues. The V and J ends lost 1 base and 4 bases respectively, with 19 bases between them. From germline, CDR1 is MGHDK and CDR2 SYGVNS. The CDR3 reads CASSELGYTDAGTGELFF. CDR3 coding DNA: TGTGCCAGCAGTGAATTGGGGTATACGGACGCGGGCACCGGGGAGCTGTTTTTT.

This sequence joins TRBV19 and TRBJ1-2; 8 bases agree with TRBD1. This CDR3 region has 15 residues. Trimming cost V 5 bases and J 4 bases; bases outside gene matches: 9. CDR1 and CDR2 from the germline V gene are LNHDA and SQIVND (reference sequence). CDR3 residues: CASSVPGGDVYGYTF. Written as DNA, the CDR3 is TGTGCCAGTAGTGTCCCAGGGGGCGACGTCTATGGCTACACCTTC.

CDR3 residues: CASSARGNTIYF. The CDR3 region has the DNA TGTGCCAGCAGCGCACGGGGAAACACCATATATTTT. V usage is TRBV9 and J usage is TRBJ1-3; D gene uncertain. The CDR3 sequence is 12 residues long. V lost 3 bases, J lost 4 bases, and 5 bases lay in between. CDR1 and CDR2 (germline): SGDLS, YYNGEE. The full variable domain, its missing parts supplied by reference TRBV9 and TRBJ1-3, is DSGVTQTPKHLITATGQRVTLRCSPRSGDLSVYWYQQSLDQGLQFLIQYYNGEERAKGNILERFSAQQFPDLHSELNLSSLELGDSALYFCASSARGNTIYFGEGSWLTVV.

The V and J genes are TRBV20-1 and TRBJ1-1; D possibly corresponds to TRBD1 (6 bases). Germline-derived CDR1 and CDR2 are DFQATT and SNEGSKA (reference sequence). V gave up 3 bases and J gave up 5 bases, with 7 bases separating them. The CDR3 totals 11 residues. The CDR3 nucleotides are TGCAGTGCTAGTCAGGGGACTGAAGCTTTCTTT. It specifies CSASQGTEAFF.

Concerning this clone: Distinct nucleotide sequences in the sample also encode this CDR3. V usage is TRBV6-5 and J usage is TRBJ1-1, with D perhaps TRBD1 (5 bases). This CDR3 is 14 amino acids long. V was pared by 0 bases and J by 5 bases, with 10 bases between. Germline loops: CDR1 MNHEY, CDR2 SVGAGI. Here the CDR3 DNA reads TGTGCCAGCAGTTACTCGAGGGGAGGAACTGAAGCTTTCTTT. Its translation is CASSYSRGGTEAFF.

The chain recombines TRBV6-1 with TRBJ1-5, with TRBD1 matching 7 bases. The junction had 7 bases not matched to a gene; V was cut back by 6 bases and J by 2 bases. The CDR3 has 15 residues. From germline, CDR1 is MNHNS and CDR2 SASEGT. CDR3: CASRETGMGNQPQHF. Written as DNA, the CDR3 is TGTGCCAGCAGGGAGACAGGGATGGGCAATCAGCCCCAGCATTTT.